These T cell receptor beta chains were read from a single sample in a study of T cell responses to AZD1222 COVID-19 vaccine. The method was immunoSEQ multiplex PCR; TCRdb's version includes in-frame clones alone and lacks a portion of them. The table has approximately 70,000 clones, about nine tenths seen once. The sequenced sample was peripheral blood, obtained on day 0 of AZD1222 vaccination. All receptors derive from an adult in good health. Each CDR3 is given with its conserved first and last residue. D genes are given only for firm matches. A row's size may be missing; if present it is once, few, many or a size class.

J gene: TRBJ2-1
D gene: NA
V gene: TRBV5-1
clone size: NA
CDR3 DNA: TGCGCCAGCACCGGGGGAAGCTCCTACAATGAGCAGTTCTTC
CDR3 protein: CASTGGSSYNEQFF

J gene: TRBJ1-5
D gene: NA
V gene: TRBV19
clone size: NA
CDR3 DNA: TGTGCCAGTAGCCGCAGGCGGGACAGCAATCAGCCCCAGCATTTT
CDR3 protein: CASSRRRDSNQPQHF

J gene: TRBJ1-1
D gene: TRBD1
V gene: TRBV28
clone size: few
CDR3 DNA: TGTGCCAGCAGTTCCCACACAGGGGCGCCGGCTGAAGCTTTCTTT
CDR3 protein: CASSSHTGAPAEAFF

J gene: TRBJ1-2
D gene: NA
V gene: TRBV6-2/TRBV6-3
clone size: NA
CDR3 DNA: TGTGCCAGCAGTTACGCCGGGACGGGGAACTTGGGCTACACCTTC
CDR3 protein: CASSYAGTGNLGYTF

J gene: TRBJ1-1
D gene: TRBD1
V gene: TRBV27
clone size: NA
CDR3 DNA: TGTGCCAGCAGTCCTAAAGACAGGGCGGGCACTGAAGCTTTCTTT
CDR3 protein: CASSPKDRAGTEAFF

J gene: TRBJ1-2
D gene: NA
V gene: TRBV4-1
clone size: NA
CDR3 DNA: TGCGCCAGCAGCCAAGATGCCCTGAAGAGGGGTCGGTCCTATGGCTACACCTTC
CDR3 protein: CASSQDALKRGRSYGYTF

J gene: TRBJ1-4
D gene: NA
V gene: TRBV27
clone size: NA
CDR3 DNA: TGTGCCAGCAGTTTATGGTGGGGACGAGAAAAACTGTTTTTT
CDR3 protein: CASSLWWGREKLFF

J gene: TRBJ1-5
D gene: TRBD1
V gene: TRBV28
clone size: NA
CDR3 DNA: TGTGCCAGCAGTTTGCAACAGGGGTTTGGCAATCAGCCCCAGCATTTT
CDR3 protein: CASSLQQGFGNQPQHF

J gene: TRBJ2-7
D gene: NA
V gene: TRBV19
clone size: NA
CDR3 DNA: TGTGCCAGTAGGGGTCACGAGCAGTACTTC
CDR3 protein: CASRGHEQYF

J gene: TRBJ2-2
D gene: NA
V gene: TRBV28
clone size: NA
CDR3 DNA: TGTGCCAGCAGTTTACGCAGGACGAACACCGGGGAGCTGTTTTTT
CDR3 protein: CASSLRRTNTGELFF

J gene: TRBJ1-1
D gene: NA
V gene: TRBV7-3
clone size: NA
CDR3 DNA: TGTGCCAGCAGCTTAGGCAGGAACACTGAAGCTTTCTTT
CDR3 protein: CASSLGRNTEAFF

J gene: TRBJ1-1
D gene: NA
V gene: TRBV25-1
clone size: NA
CDR3 DNA: TGTGCCAGCAGTTACAGGGCGTCGAGGAACACTGAAGCTTTCTTT
CDR3 protein: CASSYRASRNTEAFF

J gene: TRBJ1-1
D gene: NA
V gene: TRBV7-2
clone size: few
CDR3 DNA: TGTGCCAGCAGCTCTGTTGGGGGGACTGAAGCTTTCTTT
CDR3 protein: CASSSVGGTEAFF

J gene: TRBJ1-1
D gene: NA
V gene: TRBV14
clone size: once
CDR3 DNA: TGTGCCAGCAGCCAGCTTATGAACACTGAAGCTTTCTTT
CDR3 protein: CASSQLMNTEAFF

J gene: TRBJ2-7
D gene: TRBD1
V gene: TRBV2
clone size: NA
CDR3 DNA: TGTGCCAGCAGTAAAATCGGACAGGGTCCCTACGAGCAGTACTTC
CDR3 protein: CASSKIGQGPYEQYF

J gene: TRBJ1-1
D gene: NA
V gene: TRBV5-4
clone size: NA
CDR3 DNA: TGTGCCAGCAGCCCCCGTGGGGGTGCGAACACTGAAGCTTTCTTT
CDR3 protein: CASSPRGGANTEAFF

J gene: TRBJ1-1
D gene: NA
V gene: TRBV6-5
clone size: NA
CDR3 DNA: TGTGCCAGCAGTTACATCCTAAACACTGAAGCTTTCTTT
CDR3 protein: CASSYILNTEAFF